These T cell receptor beta chains were read from a single sample in a study of blood T cell repertoires in COVID-19. Assay: immunoSEQ multiplex PCR; the TCRdb copy retains only in-frame clones and omits some. This table has 45,000 to 50,000 clones, roughly 88% appearing once. Sequencing input: peripheral blood. These receptors all come from a woman of 80 years or more with COVID-19, enrolled during active disease. Both conserved end residues are part of each CDR3. D genes are given only for firm matches. Part of the rows lack a size; the others show once, few, many or a class for expanded clones.

d_call: TRBD2
j_call: TRBJ2-1
v_call: TRBV23-1
clone_size: -
cdr3_aa: CASKEARGAGGRAHNEQFF
cdr3_nt: TGCGCCAGCAAAGAGGCGAGGGGGGCTGGCGGGAGGGCCCACAATGAGCAGTTCTTC

d_call: TRBD2
j_call: TRBJ2-7
v_call: TRBV19
clone_size: -
cdr3_aa: CASSRRLAGALLGAEQYF
cdr3_nt: TGTGCCAGTAGTAGAAGACTAGCGGGAGCCCTTCTCGGGGCCGAGCAGTACTTC

d_call: TRBD2
j_call: TRBJ2-7
v_call: TRBV27
clone_size: once
cdr3_aa: CASSPRLAGAYEQYF
cdr3_nt: TGTGCCAGCAGTCCCAGACTAGCGGGGGCCTACGAGCAGTACTTC

d_call: -
j_call: TRBJ2-7
v_call: TRBV24-1
clone_size: -
cdr3_aa: CATSDWSSDYEQYF
cdr3_nt: TGTGCCACCAGTGATTGGTCTAGCGACTACGAGCAGTACTTC

d_call: TRBD2
j_call: TRBJ2-1
v_call: TRBV4-2
clone_size: -
cdr3_aa: CASSPASGSSDNEQFF
cdr3_nt: TGTGCCAGCAGCCCAGCTAGCGGGAGTTCGGACAATGAGCAGTTCTTC

d_call: TRBD2
j_call: TRBJ2-1
v_call: TRBV4-3
clone_size: -
cdr3_aa: CASSQDPSGGGSYNEQFF
cdr3_nt: TGCGCCAGCAGCCAAGACCCTAGCGGGGGGGGCTCCTACAATGAGCAGTTCTTC

d_call: TRBD1
j_call: TRBJ1-4
v_call: TRBV5-8
clone_size: -
cdr3_aa: CASSGDRVYEKLFF
cdr3_nt: TGTGCCAGCAGCGGGGACAGGGTTTATGAAAAACTGTTTTTT

d_call: -
j_call: TRBJ2-5
v_call: TRBV7-2
clone_size: -
cdr3_aa: CASSREREETQYF
cdr3_nt: TGTGCCAGCAGTCGGGAGAGAGAAGAGACCCAGTACTTC

d_call: -
j_call: TRBJ2-5
v_call: TRBV7-9
clone_size: -
cdr3_aa: CASSLGGQGGETQYF
cdr3_nt: TGTGCCAGCAGCTTAGGTGGACAGGGAGGGGAGACCCAGTACTTC

d_call: TRBD2
j_call: TRBJ2-4
v_call: TRBV24-1
clone_size: -
cdr3_aa: CATREISGRARDIQYF
cdr3_nt: TGTGCCACCAGAGAGATTAGCGGGAGGGCCCGGGACATTCAGTACTTC

d_call: TRBD1
j_call: TRBJ2-5
v_call: TRBV2
clone_size: -
cdr3_aa: CASSSPGQGVETQYF
cdr3_nt: TGTGCCAGCAGCTCCCCGGGACAGGGGGTCGAGACCCAGTACTTC

d_call: TRBD1
j_call: TRBJ2-2
v_call: TRBV28
clone_size: -
cdr3_aa: CASSSPPGQGNTGELFF
cdr3_nt: TGTGCCAGCAGTTCCCCCCCGGGACAGGGGAACACCGGGGAGCTGTTTTTT

d_call: TRBD2
j_call: TRBJ2-1
v_call: TRBV11-2
clone_size: -
cdr3_aa: CASSLDSGTHNEQFF
cdr3_nt: TGTGCCAGCAGCTTAGATAGCGGGACACACAATGAGCAGTTCTTC

d_call: TRBD1
j_call: TRBJ1-5
v_call: TRBV18
clone_size: -
cdr3_aa: CASSQTGLGNQPQHF
cdr3_nt: TGTGCCAGCTCTCAGACAGGGTTGGGCAATCAGCCCCAGCATTTT

d_call: -
j_call: TRBJ1-5
v_call: TRBV27
clone_size: -
cdr3_aa: CASRSQGAGNQPQHF
cdr3_nt: TGTGCCAGCAGATCACAGGGCGCTGGCAATCAGCCCCAGCATTTT

d_call: TRBD2
j_call: TRBJ2-3
v_call: TRBV29-1
clone_size: once
cdr3_aa: CSVEGGESTDTQYF
cdr3_nt: TGCAGCGTTGAGGGGGGGGAAAGCACAGATACGCAGTATTTT

d_call: TRBD2
j_call: TRBJ2-5
v_call: TRBV5-1
clone_size: few
cdr3_aa: CASSSAPGGETQYF
cdr3_nt: TGCGCCAGCAGCTCCGCGCCCGGGGGGGAGACCCAGTACTTC

d_call: -
j_call: TRBJ1-2
v_call: TRBV1
clone_size: once
cdr3_aa: CTSSQDGQGIIGYTF
cdr3_nt: TGCACCAGCAGCCAAGATGGTCAGGGCATTATTGGCTACACCTTC

d_call: TRBD2
j_call: TRBJ2-1
v_call: TRBV9
clone_size: -
cdr3_aa: CASSVGPAGGHNEQFF
cdr3_nt: TGTGCCAGCAGCGTAGGCCCCGCGGGAGGGCACAATGAGCAGTTCTTC

d_call: TRBD1
j_call: TRBJ2-5
v_call: TRBV9
clone_size: -
cdr3_aa: CASSADRGGETQYF
cdr3_nt: TGTGCCAGCAGCGCCGACAGGGGGGGGGAGACCCAGTACTTC

d_call: -
j_call: TRBJ2-1
v_call: TRBV27
clone_size: -
cdr3_aa: CASSLVGVYLNEQFF
cdr3_nt: TGTGCCAGCAGTTTGGTAGGGGTGTACCTCAATGAGCAGTTCTTC

d_call: TRBD2
j_call: TRBJ2-1
v_call: TRBV5-1
clone_size: -
cdr3_aa: CASRLRLAEYNEQFF
cdr3_nt: TGCGCCAGCAGGCTGAGACTAGCGGAATACAATGAGCAGTTCTTC

d_call: TRBD2
j_call: TRBJ2-5
v_call: TRBV6-2/TRBV6-3
clone_size: -
cdr3_aa: CASSPGIGLVEETQYF
cdr3_nt: TGTGCCAGCAGTCCCGGGATAGGACTAGTTGAAGAGACCCAGTACTTC

d_call: -
j_call: TRBJ2-7
v_call: TRBV4-3
clone_size: -
cdr3_aa: CASSQGEDGAYEQYF
cdr3_nt: TGCGCCAGCAGCCAAGGGGAGGACGGTGCCTACGAGCAGTACTTC

d_call: -
j_call: TRBJ2-7
v_call: TRBV9
clone_size: -
cdr3_aa: CASSDATYEQYF
cdr3_nt: TGTGCCAGCAGTGATGCTACCTACGAGCAGTACTTC

d_call: TRBD2
j_call: TRBJ2-7
v_call: TRBV3-1/TRBV3-2
clone_size: -
cdr3_aa: CASGQVLAGGGNEQYF
cdr3_nt: TGTGCCAGCGGCCAGGTTTTAGCGGGAGGGGGTAACGAGCAGTACTTC

d_call: TRBD2
j_call: TRBJ2-7
v_call: TRBV13
clone_size: few
cdr3_aa: CASSPGLAGGYEQYF
cdr3_nt: TGTGCCAGCAGCCCGGGACTAGCGGGCGGGTACGAGCAGTACTTC

d_call: TRBD1
j_call: TRBJ2-1
v_call: TRBV4-3
clone_size: -
cdr3_aa: CASSRGQASLYSYNEQFF
cdr3_nt: TGCGCCAGCAGCCGGGGACAGGCGTCTTTGTACTCCTACAATGAGCAGTTCTTC

d_call: -
j_call: TRBJ2-7
v_call: TRBV7-9
clone_size: -
cdr3_aa: CASSFLQGGEQYF
cdr3_nt: TGTGCCAGCAGCTTTTTGCAGGGGGGCGAGCAGTACTTC

d_call: -
j_call: TRBJ1-6
v_call: TRBV28
clone_size: -
cdr3_aa: CASWGGASPLHF
cdr3_nt: TGTGCCAGCTGGGGGGGGGCTTCACCCCTCCACTTT

d_call: -
j_call: TRBJ1-3
v_call: TRBV11-2
clone_size: -
cdr3_aa: CASRRTDPGNTIYF
cdr3_nt: TGTGCCAGCAGACGGACAGACCCTGGAAACACCATATATTTT

d_call: -
j_call: TRBJ1-6
v_call: TRBV11-2
clone_size: -
cdr3_aa: CASSPQGLGRRSPLHF
cdr3_nt: TGTGCCAGCAGTCCACAGGGCCTAGGGCGGCGTTCACCCCTCCACTTT

d_call: -
j_call: TRBJ2-2
v_call: TRBV5-1
clone_size: -
cdr3_aa: CASSLSPPANGNTGELFF
cdr3_nt: TGCGCCAGCAGCTTGTCCCCTCCCGCTAACGGGAACACCGGGGAGCTGTTTTTT

d_call: -
j_call: TRBJ2-3
v_call: TRBV11-3
clone_size: -
cdr3_aa: CASSLGLTLTDTQYF
cdr3_nt: TGTGCCAGCAGCCTCGGACTTACCCTCACAGATACGCAGTATTTT

d_call: TRBD1
j_call: TRBJ1-1
v_call: TRBV2
clone_size: -
cdr3_aa: CASSVSQGARTEAFF
cdr3_nt: TGTGCCAGCAGTGTGTCCCAGGGGGCGCGCACTGAAGCTTTCTTT

d_call: -
j_call: TRBJ1-2
v_call: TRBV10-2
clone_size: -
cdr3_aa: CASSESGQGMFNYGYTF
cdr3_nt: TGCGCCAGCAGTGAGTCGGGCCAGGGAATGTTTAACTATGGCTACACCTTC